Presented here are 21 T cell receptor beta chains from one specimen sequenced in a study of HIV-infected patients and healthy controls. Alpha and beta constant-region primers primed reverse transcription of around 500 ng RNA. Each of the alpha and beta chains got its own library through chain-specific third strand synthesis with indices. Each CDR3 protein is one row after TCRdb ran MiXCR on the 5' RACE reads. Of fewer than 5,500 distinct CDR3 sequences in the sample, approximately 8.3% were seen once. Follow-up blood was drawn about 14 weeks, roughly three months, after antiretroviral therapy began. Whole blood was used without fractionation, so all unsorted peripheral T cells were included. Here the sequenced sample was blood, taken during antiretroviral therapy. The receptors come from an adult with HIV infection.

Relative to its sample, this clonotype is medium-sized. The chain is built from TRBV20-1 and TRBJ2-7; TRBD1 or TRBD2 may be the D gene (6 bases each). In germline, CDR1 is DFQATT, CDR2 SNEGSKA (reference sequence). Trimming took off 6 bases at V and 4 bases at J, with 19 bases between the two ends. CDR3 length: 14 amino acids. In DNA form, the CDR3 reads TGCAGTGCCTTGGGCCCGGGGGCGGGTTACGAGCAGTACTTC. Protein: CSALGPGAGYEQYF.

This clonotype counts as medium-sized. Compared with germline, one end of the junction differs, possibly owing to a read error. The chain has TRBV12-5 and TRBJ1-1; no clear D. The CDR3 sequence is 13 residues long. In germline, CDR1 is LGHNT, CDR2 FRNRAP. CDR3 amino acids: CASGLSLGTESFF. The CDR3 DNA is TGTGCTAGTGGTTTGTCATTGGGCACTGAATCTTTCTTT.

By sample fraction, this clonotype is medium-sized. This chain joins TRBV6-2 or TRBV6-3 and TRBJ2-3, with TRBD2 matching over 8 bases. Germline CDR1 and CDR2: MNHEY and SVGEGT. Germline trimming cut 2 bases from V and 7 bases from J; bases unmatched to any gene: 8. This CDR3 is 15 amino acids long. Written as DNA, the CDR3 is TGTGCCAGCAGTTACGCGGCTAGCGGGTCGTATACGCAGTATTTT. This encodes CASSYAASGSYTQYF.

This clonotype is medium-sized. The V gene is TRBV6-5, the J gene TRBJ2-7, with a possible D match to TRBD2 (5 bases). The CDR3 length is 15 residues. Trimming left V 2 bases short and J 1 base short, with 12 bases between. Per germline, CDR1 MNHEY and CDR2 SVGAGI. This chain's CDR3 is CASSYDYAPSYEQYF. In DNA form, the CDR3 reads TGTGCCAGCAGTTACGACTACGCACCTTCCTACGAGCAGTACTTC.

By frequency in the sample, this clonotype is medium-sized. The CDR3 sequence is CASRWTSGYNEQFF. DNA for the CDR3: TGTGCCAGCAGATGGACTAGCGGATACAATGAGCAGTTCTTC. The chain combines TRBV9 with TRBJ2-1; 10 bases agree with TRBD2. J gave up 4 bases and V 5 bases, and 3 bases lay outside the gene matches. The CDR3 has 14 residues. Germline V lookup: CDR1 SGDLS, CDR2 YYNGEE.

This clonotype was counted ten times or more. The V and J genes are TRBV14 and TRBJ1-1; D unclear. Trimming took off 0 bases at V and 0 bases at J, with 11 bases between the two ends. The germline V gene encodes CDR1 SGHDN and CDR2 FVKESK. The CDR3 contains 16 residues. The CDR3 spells CASSQDLPGLNTEAFF. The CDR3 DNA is TGTGCCAGCAGCCAAGATCTCCCGGGCCTGAACACTGAAGCTTTCTTT.

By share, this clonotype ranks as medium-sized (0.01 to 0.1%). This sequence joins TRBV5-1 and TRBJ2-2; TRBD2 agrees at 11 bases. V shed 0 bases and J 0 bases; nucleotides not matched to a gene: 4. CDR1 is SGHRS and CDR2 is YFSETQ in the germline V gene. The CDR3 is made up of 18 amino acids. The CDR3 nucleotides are TGCGCCAGCAGCTTGGCTAGCGGGGGGCCTACGAACACCGGGGAGCTGTTTTTT. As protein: CASSLASGGPTNTGELFF. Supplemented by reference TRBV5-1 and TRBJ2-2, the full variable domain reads KAGVTQTPRYLIKTRGQQVTLSCSPISGHRSVSWYQQTPGQGLQFLFEYFSETQRNKGNFPGRFSGRQFSNSRSEMNVSTLELGDSALYLCASSLASGGPTNTGELFFGEGSRLTVL.

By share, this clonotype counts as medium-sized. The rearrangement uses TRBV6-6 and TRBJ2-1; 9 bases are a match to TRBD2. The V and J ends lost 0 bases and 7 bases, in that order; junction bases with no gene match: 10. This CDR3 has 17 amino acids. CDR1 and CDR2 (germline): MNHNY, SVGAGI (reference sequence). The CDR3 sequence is CASSYSLERGARNEQFF. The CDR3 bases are TGTGCCAGCAGTTACTCCCTGGAGCGGGGGGCAAGGAATGAGCAGTTCTTC.

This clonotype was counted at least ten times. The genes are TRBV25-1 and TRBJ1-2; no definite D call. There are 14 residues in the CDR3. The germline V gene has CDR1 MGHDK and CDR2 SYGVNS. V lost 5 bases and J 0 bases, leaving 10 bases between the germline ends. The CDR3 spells CASSPPGTNYGYTF. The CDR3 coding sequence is TGTGCCAGCAGTCCCCCCGGGACTAACTATGGCTACACCTTC.

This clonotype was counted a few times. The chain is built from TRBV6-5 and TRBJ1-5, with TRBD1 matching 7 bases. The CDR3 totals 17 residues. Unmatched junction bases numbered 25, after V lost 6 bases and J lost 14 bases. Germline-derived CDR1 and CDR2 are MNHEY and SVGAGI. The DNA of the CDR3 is TGTGCCAGCAGCCATAACCCCGCCGGGACAGATTTATCCGGGAAGCATTTT. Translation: CASSHNPAGTDLSGKHF.

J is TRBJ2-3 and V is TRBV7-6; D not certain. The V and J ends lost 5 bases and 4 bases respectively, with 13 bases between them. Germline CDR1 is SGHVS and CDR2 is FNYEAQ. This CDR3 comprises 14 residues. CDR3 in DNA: TGTGCCAGCAGCCGAGGATTTGGTTCAGATACGCAGTATTTT. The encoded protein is CASSRGFGSDTQYF.

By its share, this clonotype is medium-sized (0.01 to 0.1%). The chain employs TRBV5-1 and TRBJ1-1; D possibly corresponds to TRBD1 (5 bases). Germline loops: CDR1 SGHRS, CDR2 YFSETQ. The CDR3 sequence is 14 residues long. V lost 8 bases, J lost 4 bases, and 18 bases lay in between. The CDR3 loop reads CASQIQARGTEAFF. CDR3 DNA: TGCGCCAGTCAGATACAGGCGAGAGGCACTGAAGCTTTCTTT.

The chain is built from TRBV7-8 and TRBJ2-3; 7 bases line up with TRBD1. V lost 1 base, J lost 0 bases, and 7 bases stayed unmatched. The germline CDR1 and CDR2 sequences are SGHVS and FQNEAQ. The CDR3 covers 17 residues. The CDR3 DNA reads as TGTGCCAGCAGCTTAGTGTCGGGACAGAGAAGCACAGATACGCAGTATTTT. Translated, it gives CASSLVSGQRSTDTQYF.

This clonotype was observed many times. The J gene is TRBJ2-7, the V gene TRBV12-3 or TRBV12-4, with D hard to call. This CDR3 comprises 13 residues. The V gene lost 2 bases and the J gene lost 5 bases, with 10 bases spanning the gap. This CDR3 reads CASSLNPGNEQYF. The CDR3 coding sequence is TGTGCCAGCAGTTTAAACCCTGGGAACGAGCAGTACTTC.

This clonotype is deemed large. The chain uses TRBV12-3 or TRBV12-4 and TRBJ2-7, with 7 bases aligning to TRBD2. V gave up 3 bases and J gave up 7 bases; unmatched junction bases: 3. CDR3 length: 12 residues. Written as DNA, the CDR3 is TGTGCCAGCAGTTTTGGGGGAGGGGAGCAGTACTTC. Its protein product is CASSFGGGEQYF.

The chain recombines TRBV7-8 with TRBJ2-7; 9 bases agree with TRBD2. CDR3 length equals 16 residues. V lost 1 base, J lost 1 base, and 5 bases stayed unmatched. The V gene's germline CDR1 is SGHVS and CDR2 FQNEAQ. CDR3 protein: CASSLGPAGGSYEQYF. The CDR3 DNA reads TGTGCCAGCAGCTTAGGCCCAGCGGGGGGATCCTACGAGCAGTACTTC. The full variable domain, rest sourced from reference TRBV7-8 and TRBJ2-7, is GAGVSQSPRYKVAKRGQDVALRCDPISGHVSLFWYQQALGQGPEFLTYFQNEAQLDKSGLPSDRFFAERPEGSVSTLKIQRTQQEDSAVYLCASSLGPAGGSYEQYFGPGTRLTVT.

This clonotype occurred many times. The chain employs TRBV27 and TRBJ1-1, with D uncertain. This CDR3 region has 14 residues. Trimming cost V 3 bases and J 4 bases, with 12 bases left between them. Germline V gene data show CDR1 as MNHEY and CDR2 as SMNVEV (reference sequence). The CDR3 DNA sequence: TGTGCCAGCAGTTTGAGGGCGGGTAGCACTGAAGCTTTCTTT. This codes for CASSLRAGSTEAFF.

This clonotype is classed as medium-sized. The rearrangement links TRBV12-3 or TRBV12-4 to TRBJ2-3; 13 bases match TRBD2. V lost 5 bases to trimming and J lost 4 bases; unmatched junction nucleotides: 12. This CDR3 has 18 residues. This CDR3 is CASSLTGLAGTAPDTQYF. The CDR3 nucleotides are TGTGCCAGCAGTCTTACGGGACTAGCGGGGACAGCACCAGATACGCAGTATTTT.

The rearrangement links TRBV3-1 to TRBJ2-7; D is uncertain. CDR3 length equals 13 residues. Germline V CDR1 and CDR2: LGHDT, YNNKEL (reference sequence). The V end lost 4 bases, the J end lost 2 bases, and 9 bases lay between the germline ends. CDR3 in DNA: TGTGCCAGCAGCCGGGAAGACGCCTACGAGCAGTACTTC. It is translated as CASSREDAYEQYF.

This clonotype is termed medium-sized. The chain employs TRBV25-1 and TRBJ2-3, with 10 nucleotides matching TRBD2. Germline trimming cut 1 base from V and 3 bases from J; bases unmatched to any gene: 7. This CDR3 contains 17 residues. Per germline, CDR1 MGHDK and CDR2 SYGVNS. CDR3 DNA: TGTGCCAGCAGTGAATTTGAACCGGGACTAGCGACAGATACGCAGTATTTT. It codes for CASSEFEPGLATDTQYF.

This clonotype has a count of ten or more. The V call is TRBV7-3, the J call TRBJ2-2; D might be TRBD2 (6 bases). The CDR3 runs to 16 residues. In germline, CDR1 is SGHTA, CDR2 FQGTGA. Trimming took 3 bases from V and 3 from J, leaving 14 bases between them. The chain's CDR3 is CASSLVGTGDTGELFF. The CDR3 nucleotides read TGTGCCAGCAGCTTGGTTGGGACTGGGGACACCGGGGAGCTGTTTTTT.